Listed below are T cell receptor beta chains from one sample, sequenced in a study of T-cell memory formation after mild COVID-19. One entry per CDR3 protein, called by TCRdb with MiXCR from the 5' RACE reads. The sample has roughly 340,000 distinct CDR3 sequences, about 16% seen once. The sequenced material came from PBMCs or a T cell subset sorted from them (not recorded which). The receptors stem from a man in his late teens or twenties who had mild COVID-19 (a few samples of this study predate the infection). Cell type and time point are not known. CDR3s include the opening cysteine and the closing phenylalanine or tryptophan. The D gene is left open where the match is weak.

j_call v_call d_call cdr3_aa
TRBJ2-7 TRBV27 TRBD1 CASSLRAGTATYEQYF
TRBJ1-2 TRBV3-1 NA CASSQVPRANYGYTF
TRBJ1-4 TRBV7-2 TRBD1 CASSPGTGPEKLFF
TRBJ1-4 TRBV10-3 NA CAISSGTTNEKLFF
TRBJ2-5 TRBV4-3 NA CASSRKGGRETQYF
TRBJ1-1 TRBV6-6 NA CASSYSGAEAFF
TRBJ2-7 TRBV18 NA CASSPWGEGEQYF
TRBJ1-5 TRBV29-1 TRBD1 CSVTGTGTNQPQHF
TRBJ1-6 TRBV20-1 NA CSAPGHRENSPLHF
TRBJ2-1 TRBV11-2 TRBD2 CASSLVPGLADNEQFF
TRBJ1-1 TRBV18 NA CASSPPLNTEAFF
TRBJ2-5 TRBV7-9 TRBD2 CASSQTSGGEKETQYF
TRBJ1-2 TRBV15 TRBD1 CATSARQGSSYGYTF
TRBJ2-3 TRBV27 NA CASKRGGSTDTQYF
TRBJ1-6 TRBV5-4 NA CAIHREVGSPLHF
TRBJ2-3 TRBV15 NA CATSRVLGDTQYF
TRBJ2-7 TRBV3-1 NA CASSALRDQAHEQYF
TRBJ1-1 TRBV5-6 TRBD1 CASSFRDRKNTEAFF
TRBJ2-1 TRBV7-9 NA CASAAVNYNEQFF
TRBJ1-2 TRBV7-2 TRBD1 CASSPQGTGAVGGYTF
TRBJ2-1 TRBV7-8 TRBD1 CASRPARTGYHEQFF
TRBJ2-1 TRBV7-3 NA CASSPSGGGYNEQFF
TRBJ1-1 TRBV28 NA CASSTGVRAEAFF
TRBJ2-5 TRBV4-1 TRBD2 CASSLVAGGYTETQYF
TRBJ2-7 TRBV7-2 NA CASSWAGPYEQYF
TRBJ2-1 TRBV12-5 NA CASGPGFLASGDEQFF
TRBJ2-7 TRBV7-9 TRBD1 CASSLGPGQGARVSYEQYF
TRBJ2-1 TRBV19 TRBD2 CASNSGNSYNEQFF
TRBJ2-2 TRBV6-2/TRBV6-3 TRBD1 CASSKDRVSTGELFF
TRBJ2-7 TRBV18 NA CASSPPNREEQYF
TRBJ2-1 TRBV9 TRBD2 CASSATSGVSYNEQFF
TRBJ2-7 TRBV7-2 NA CASSLGSGVREQYF
TRBJ2-1 TRBV29-1 NA CSVGRPESYNEQFF
TRBJ2-5 TRBV7-6 NA CASSLHDGQETQYF
TRBJ1-2 TRBV7-2 NA CASSLAEGKGGYTF
TRBJ2-1 TRBV7-9 NA CASSTPFGKEQFF
TRBJ1-6 TRBV12-3/TRBV12-4 NA CASSLEQGNSPLHF
TRBJ1-2 TRBV7-2 NA CASDPVQGPNGYTF
TRBJ1-3 TRBV7-2 TRBD1 CASSLAQGANTIYF
TRBJ2-1 TRBV5-1 TRBD2 CASSYGTSGGPEQFF
TRBJ2-1 TRBV7-3 TRBD2 CASSPAASGGHNEQFF
TRBJ2-3 TRBV20-1 NA CSARARGTSTDTQYF
TRBJ2-3 TRBV19 NA CASGTYTDTQYF
TRBJ2-1 TRBV10-3 NA CAISEGTYISYNEQFF
TRBJ1-3 TRBV4-3 NA CASSEGLSTGNTIYF
TRBJ1-1 TRBV4-1 NA CASSRSGDFTEAFF
TRBJ1-3 TRBV4-3 NA CASSQSPSGNTIYF
TRBJ2-1 TRBV2 NA CASRPGLEQPEQFF
TRBJ2-1 TRBV4-2 NA CASSQGGLYNEQFF
TRBJ2-3 TRBV7-9 NA CASSHTAAGDTQYF
TRBJ2-7 TRBV4-3 NA CASSQDPGSYEQYF